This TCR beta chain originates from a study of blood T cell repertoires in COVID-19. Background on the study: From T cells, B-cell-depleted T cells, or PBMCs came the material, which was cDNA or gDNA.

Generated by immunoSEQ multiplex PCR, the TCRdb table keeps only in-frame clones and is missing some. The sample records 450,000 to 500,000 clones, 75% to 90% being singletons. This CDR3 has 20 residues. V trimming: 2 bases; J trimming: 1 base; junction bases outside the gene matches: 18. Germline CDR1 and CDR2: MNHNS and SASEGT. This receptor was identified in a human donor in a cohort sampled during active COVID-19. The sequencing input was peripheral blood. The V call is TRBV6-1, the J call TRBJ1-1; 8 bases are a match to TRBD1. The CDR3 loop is CASSELGPTGAKWRNTEAFF. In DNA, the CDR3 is TGTGCCAGCAGTGAACTAGGCCCGACAGGGGCGAAGTGGCGGAACACTGAAGCTTTCTTT.